This T cell receptor (beta chain) was identified in a study of cytomegalovirus exposure and HLA in healthy donors. The primer mix had 60 Vbeta and 13 Jbeta primers. Method: immunoSEQ multiplex PCR; TCRdb's copy keeps in-frame clones and lacks some. The sample lists approximately 74,000 clones; about 64% were seen once. General study points: Within an earlier analysis, most TCR beta V segments proved productive either about 87% or about 30% of the time.

In the case of this clone: Its cognate antigen is unknown.

The specimen sequenced was PBMCs. This receptor was identified in a man aged 25 to 40 in good health and CMV-seropositive.

The CDR3 loop reads CASSEAQGARGNTIYF. The CDR3 coding sequence is TGTGCCAGCAGTGAAGCTCAAGGGGCGAGGGGAAACACCATATATTTT. V and J are TRBV6-1 and TRBJ1-3; a weak D match, TRBD1 (5 bases). The CDR3 is made up of 16 amino acids. In germline, CDR1 is MNHNS, CDR2 SASEGT. V dropped 0 bases and J dropped 4 bases, with 13 bases sitting between them.